The clone carrying this T cell receptor beta chain was detected only a few times. The data stem from a study of T-cell memory formation after mild COVID-19. MiXCR, run by TCRdb on the 5' RACE reads, gives a single entry per CDR3 protein. Of roughly 150,000 distinct CDR3 sequences detected, 10% to 15% appear once; the ten largest clones hold 2.5% to 3.5%. V lost 3 bases and J lost 3, with 9 bases in between. This CDR3 region has 13 residues. Germline values: CDR1 SGDLS, CDR2 YYNGEE. The chain employs TRBV9 and TRBJ2-5; D gene unclear. The TCR sequence derives from a man younger than 35 who had mild COVID-19 (a few samples of this study predate the infection). Cell type and time point are not known. Sample: PBMCs or a T cell subset sorted from them (not recorded which). The CDR3 reads CASSGGSEETQYF. As DNA, the CDR3 is TGTGCCAGCAGCGGTGGTAGTGAAGAGACCCAGTACTTC.